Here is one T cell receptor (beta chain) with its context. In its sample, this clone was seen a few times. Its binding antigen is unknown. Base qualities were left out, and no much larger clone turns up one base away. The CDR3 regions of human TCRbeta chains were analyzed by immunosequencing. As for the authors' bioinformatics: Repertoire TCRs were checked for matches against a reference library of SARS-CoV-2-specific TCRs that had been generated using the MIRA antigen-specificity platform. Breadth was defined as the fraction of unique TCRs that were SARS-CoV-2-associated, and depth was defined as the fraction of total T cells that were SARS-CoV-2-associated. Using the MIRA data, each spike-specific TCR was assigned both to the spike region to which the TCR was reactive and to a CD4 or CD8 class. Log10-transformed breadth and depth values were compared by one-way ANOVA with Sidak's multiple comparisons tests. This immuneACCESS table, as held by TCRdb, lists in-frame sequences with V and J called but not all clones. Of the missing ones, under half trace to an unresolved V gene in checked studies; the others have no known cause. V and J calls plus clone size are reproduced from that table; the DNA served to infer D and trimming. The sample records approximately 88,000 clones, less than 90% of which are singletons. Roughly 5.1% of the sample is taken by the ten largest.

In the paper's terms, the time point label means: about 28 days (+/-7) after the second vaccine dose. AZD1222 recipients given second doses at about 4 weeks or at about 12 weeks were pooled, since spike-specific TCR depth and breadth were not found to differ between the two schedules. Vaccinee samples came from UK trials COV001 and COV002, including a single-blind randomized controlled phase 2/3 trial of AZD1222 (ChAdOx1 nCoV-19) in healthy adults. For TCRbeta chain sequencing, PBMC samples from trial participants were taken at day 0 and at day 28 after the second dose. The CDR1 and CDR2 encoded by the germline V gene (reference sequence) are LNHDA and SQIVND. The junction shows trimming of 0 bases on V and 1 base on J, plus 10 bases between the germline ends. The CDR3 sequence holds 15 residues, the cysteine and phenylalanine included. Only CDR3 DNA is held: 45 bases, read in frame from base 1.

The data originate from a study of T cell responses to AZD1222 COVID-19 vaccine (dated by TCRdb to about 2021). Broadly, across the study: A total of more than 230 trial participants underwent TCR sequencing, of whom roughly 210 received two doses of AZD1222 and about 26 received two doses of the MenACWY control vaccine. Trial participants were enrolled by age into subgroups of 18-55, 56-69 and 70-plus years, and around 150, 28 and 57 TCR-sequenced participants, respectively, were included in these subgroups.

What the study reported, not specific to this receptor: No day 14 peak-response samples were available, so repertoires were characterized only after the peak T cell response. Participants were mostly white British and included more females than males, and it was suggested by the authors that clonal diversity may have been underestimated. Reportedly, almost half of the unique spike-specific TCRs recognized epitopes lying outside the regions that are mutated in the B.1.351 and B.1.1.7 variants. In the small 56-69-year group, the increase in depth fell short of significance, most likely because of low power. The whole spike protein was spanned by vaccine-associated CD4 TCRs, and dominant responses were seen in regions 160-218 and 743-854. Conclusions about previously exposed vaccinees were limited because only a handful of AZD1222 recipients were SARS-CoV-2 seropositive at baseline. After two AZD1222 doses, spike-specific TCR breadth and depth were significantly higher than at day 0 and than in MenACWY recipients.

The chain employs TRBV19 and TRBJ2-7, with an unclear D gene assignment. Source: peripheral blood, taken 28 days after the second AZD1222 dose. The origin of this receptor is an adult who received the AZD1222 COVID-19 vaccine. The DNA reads TGTGCCAGTAGTATAGATACGAGGAGATCCTACGAGCAGTACTTC. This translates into CASSIDTRRSYEQYF.